The present TCR beta chain was sequenced within a study of cytomegalovirus exposure and HLA in healthy donors. Use of 60 Vbeta and 13 Jbeta primers characterized the PCR. TCRdb keeps only in-frame clones here, not all; method: immunoSEQ multiplex PCR. The profile shows roughly 180,000 clones, around 79% of them singletons. The clonotype comes from a girl between 10 and 17 years old in good health and CMV-seropositive. The sequencing input was PBMCs.

The CDR3 here is CASSLVPTHEAFF. The CDR3 DNA is TGTGCCAGCAGCTTAGTCCCCACACATGAAGCTTTCTTT. The chain has TRBV7-8 and TRBJ1-1; D call uncertain. Germline assignment: CDR1 SGHVS and CDR2 FQNEAQ. The CDR3 length is 13 residues. Between the trimmed V and J ends, which lost 1 base and 7 bases, there was a span of 10 bases.